One and the same sample provided the 11 T cell receptor beta chains below, sequenced in a study of blood T cell repertoires in COVID-19. Some clones are missing from TCRdb's copy, which holds only in-frame ones; the method was immunoSEQ multiplex PCR. The table includes fewer than 250,000 clones, around nine tenths detected once. Sequenced sample: peripheral blood. These receptors originate from a man aged 40-49 years with acute or convalescent COVID-19.

The chain links TRBV6-5 to TRBJ1-2; perhaps TRBD1 as D (6 bases). V lost 2 bases to trimming and J lost 2 bases, with 12 bases between them. The CDR3 has 15 amino acids. Germline V gene lookup returns CDR1 MNHEY and CDR2 SVGAGI. The CDR3 reads CASSYGAGDNYGYTF. In DNA, the CDR3 is TGTGCCAGCAGTTACGGGGCAGGGGACAACTATGGCTACACCTTC.

The J gene is TRBJ2-5, the V gene TRBV5-1, with 8 bases identical to TRBD2. The CDR3 extends over 14 amino acids. Germline CDR1 and CDR2: SGHRS and YFSETQ. V shed 4 bases and J 4 bases; nucleotides not matched to a gene: 6. CDR3 residues: CASSQSGGGETQYF. CDR3 sequence (DNA): TGCGCCAGCAGCCAAAGCGGGGGAGGAGAGACCCAGTACTTC.

The rearrangement links TRBV4-1 to TRBJ1-2; the D gene is possibly TRBD1 (5 bases). V lost 4 bases to trimming and J lost 2 bases, with 11 bases between them. The germline CDR1 and CDR2 sequences are MGHRA and YSYEKL. The CDR3 loop spans 14 amino acids. The CDR3 DNA is TGCGCCAGCAGCCCAGGGATTCTGAACTATGGCTACACCTTC. Translating gives CASSPGILNYGYTF.

The chain has TRBV28 and TRBJ1-5, with D possibly matching TRBD1 (5 bases). The CDR3 loop spans 13 amino acids. CDR1 is MDHEN and CDR2 is SYDVKM in the germline V gene. V lost 2 bases, J lost 15 bases, and 17 bases lay in between. CDR3 loop: CASSLPGPDNLHF. The CDR3 region has the DNA TGTGCCAGCAGTTTACCAGGGCCGGACAACTTGCATTTT.

This clone was seen once. The CDR3 sequence: CASSISAGANYGYTF. The CDR3 DNA is TGTGCCAGTAGTATATCGGCGGGAGCTAACTATGGCTACACCTTC. The V and J genes are TRBV19 and TRBJ1-2; unclear D gene. The CDR3 consists of 15 residues. Germline lookup yields CDR1 LNHDA and CDR2 SQIVND (reference sequence). V gave up 2 bases and J gave up 0 bases, with 10 bases separating them.

This clone turned up a few times. V is TRBV6-2 or TRBV6-3 and J is TRBJ2-1, with 13 bases aligning to TRBD2. The CDR3 runs 16 residues. The trim removed 4 bases at V and 4 bases at J, leaving 4 bases unmatched. CDR1 and CDR2 (germline): MNHEY, SVGEGT. Here the CDR3 reads CASSSWTSGGYNEQFF. The CDR3 nucleotides are TGTGCCAGCAGTTCCTGGACTAGCGGGGGTTACAATGAGCAGTTCTTC.

This clone was seen a single time. The genes are TRBV28 and TRBJ2-5; 14 bases are shared with TRBD2. Per the germline V gene, CDR1 is MDHEN and CDR2 is SYDVKM. The CDR3 contains 17 residues. J lost 5 bases, V lost 5 bases, and 10 bases had no gene match. CDR3 in amino acids: CASSLPAGLAGVETQYF. The CDR3 DNA reads as TGTGCCAGCAGTCTGCCTGCGGGACTAGCGGGAGTGGAGACCCAGTACTTC.

J is TRBJ2-1 and V is TRBV9, with D perhaps matching TRBD1 (5 bases). The CDR3 spans 18 residues. The V and J ends lost 0 bases and 2 bases respectively, with 18 bases between them. Germline V gene data show CDR1 as SGDLS and CDR2 as YYNGEE. As DNA, the CDR3 is TGTGCCAGCAGCGTAGGTGGTAGGGGTGCTTTAACCTACAATGAGCAGTTCTTC. Amino acid sequence: CASSVGGRGALTYNEQFF.

The rearrangement joins TRBV4-2 to TRBJ1-1, with D possibly TRBD1 on 6 matching bases. Germline CDR1 is LGHNA and CDR2 is YNFKEQ. The CDR3 has 15 amino acids. V lost 4 bases and J lost 8, with 20 bases in between. CDR3 bases: TGTGCCAGCAGCCGACCCGGGACAACCTTCCGGGAAGCTTTCTTT. Residues: CASSRPGTTFREAFF.

The chain carries TRBV6-2 or TRBV6-3 and TRBJ1-2; possibly TRBD1 for D (6 bases). The V end lost 2 bases, the J end lost 3 bases, and 19 bases lay between the germline ends. This CDR3 contains 17 residues. Germline V gene lookup returns CDR1 MNHEY and CDR2 SVGEGT. DNA of the CDR3: TGTGCCAGCAGTTACCCAACACAGGGAACCAATGACTATGGCTACACCTTC. Amino acid sequence: CASSYPTQGTNDYGYTF.

The V call is TRBV4-2, the J call TRBJ2-7; 8 bases are shared with TRBD1. V was pared by 1 base and J by 0 bases, with 5 bases of the junction left unmatched. The CDR3 is 16 residues long. Germline values: CDR1 LGHNA, CDR2 YNFKEQ. CDR3: CASSQVRDRSSYEQYF. CDR3 coding DNA: TGTGCCAGCAGCCAAGTTAGGGACAGGAGCTCCTACGAGCAGTACTTC.